These 6 T cell receptor beta chains originate from one sample sequenced in a study of identical twins. Via MiXCR, TCRdb re-called the 5' RACE reads, giving one row per CDR3 protein. Of fewer than 350,000 distinct CDR3 sequences listed, roughly 8.6% are singletons. Another study also made use of these data, one on yellow fever vaccine responses in identical twins.

The source material was memory (CD45RO+) T cells sorted from blood. These receptors were collected from a woman under 30 in good health.

This clonotype is a singleton in its sample. This could be a read error, since a much larger clone is one nucleotide away. The genes are TRBV20-1 and TRBJ1-4; D is unclear. This CDR3 spans 13 amino acids. From germline, CDR1 is DFQATT and CDR2 SNEGSKA (reference sequence). As DNA, the CDR3 is TGCAGTCCCTCGGACGGCGGGAATGAAGAACTGTTTTTT. Residues: CSPSDGGNEELFF.

The sample holds many counts of this clonotype. The chain carries TRBV7-3 and TRBJ1-3; TRBD1 aligns across 8 bases. In germline, CDR1 is SGHTA, CDR2 FQGTGA. The CDR3 length is 16 residues. With V trimmed by 5 bases and J by 6 bases, 12 bases remained unmatched. CDR3 sequence: CASSPGQVLGVNTIYF. The CDR3 bases are TGTGCCAGCAGCCCGGGACAGGTCTTGGGGGTAAACACCATATATTTT.

This clonotype came up once. The rearrangement joins TRBV28 to TRBJ2-5, with unresolved D. CDR3 length: 13 amino acids. V lost 3 bases and J lost 2, with 7 bases in between. Germline CDR1 and CDR2: MDHEN and SYDVKM. The CDR3 here is CASSFLQQETQYF. In DNA form, the CDR3 reads TGTGCCAGCAGTTTCCTACAGCAAGAGACCCAGTACTTC.

The rearrangement uses TRBV7-8 and TRBJ2-1, with 8 positions matching TRBD2. The CDR3 runs to 14 residues. V gave up 5 bases and J gave up 9 bases; unmatched junction bases: 9. CDR1 is SGHVS, CDR2 FQNEAQ, per germline. The CDR3 loop reads CASSGGLVLSEQFF. The DNA of the CDR3 is TGTGCCAGCAGCGGGGGACTAGTATTGAGTGAGCAGTTCTTC.

This clonotype was found many times. The rearrangement links TRBV12-3 or TRBV12-4 to TRBJ1-1; no clear D. The CDR3 covers 14 residues. The V gene lost 2 bases and the J gene lost 5 bases, with 12 bases spanning the gap. CDR3 coding DNA: TGTGCCAGCAGTTTAACATGGCGGTCTACTGAAGCTTTCTTT. Translation: CASSLTWRSTEAFF.

This rearrangement joins TRBV20-1 to TRBJ2-1, with TRBD2 identical over 10 bases. The germline V gene encodes CDR1 DFQATT and CDR2 SNEGSKA (reference sequence). The CDR3 is 15 residues long. Unmatched junction bases numbered 6, after V lost 1 base and J lost 6 bases. CDR3 coding DNA: TGCAGTGCTAGAGCCCTAGCGGGAGAAGGCAATGAGCAGTTCTTC. The encoded protein is CSARALAGEGNEQFF.